The 30 T cell receptor beta chains below all came from one sample that was sequenced in a study of blood T cell repertoires in COVID-19. Sequencing was performed with immunoSEQ multiplex PCR; in TCRdb, only in-frame clones are kept and a portion is missing. This sample has over 100,000 clones, with 81% found just once. Material: peripheral blood. The receptors were sampled from a woman in her sixties or seventies with active or convalescent COVID-19.

The chain carries TRBV28 and TRBJ2-5; no clear D gene. Looked up from germline, CDR1 is MDHEN and CDR2 is SYDVKM. Trimming shortened V by 5 bases and J by 5 bases, and 12 bases separated the two germline ends. The CDR3 covers 13 residues. CDR3 DNA sequence: TGTGCCAGCAGTACTCCGTCTTGGGAGACCCAGTACTTC. Translation: CASSTPSWETQYF.

The genes are TRBV3-1 (or the pseudogene TRBV3-2) and TRBJ2-1, with TRBD2 as a possible D gene (6 bases). Germline CDR1 reads LGHDT; CDR2 reads YNNKEL (reference sequence). The CDR3 length is 13 residues. V was shortened by 9 bases and J by 2 bases, with 11 bases between the two germline ends. The CDR3 DNA follows: TGTGCCAGTGAGGACTACCCCTACAATGAGCAGTTCTTC. This sequence encodes CASEDYPYNEQFF.

The CDR3 here is CASSGAGGSTEAFF. The CDR3 DNA follows: TGTGCCAGCAGTGGAGCCGGGGGGAGCACTGAAGCTTTCTTT. V usage is TRBV2 and J usage is TRBJ1-1; the D gene is possibly TRBD1 (5 bases). Germline V gives CDR1 SNHLY, CDR2 FYNNEI. CDR3 length: 14 residues. The V end was cut by 4 bases, the J end by 4 bases, with 13 bases between.

The chain is built from TRBV7-8 and TRBJ2-5; 10 positions agree with TRBD2. Germline assignment: CDR1 SGHVS and CDR2 FQNEAQ. Trimming removed 2 bases from V and 3 bases from J; junction bases left unmatched: 9. The CDR3 has 17 residues. The DNA for the CDR3 is TGTGCCAGCAGCTTAAGTTCTAGCGGGGGCTCCGAAGAGACCCAGTACTTC. Protein sequence: CASSLSSSGGSEETQYF.

This sequence joins TRBV24-1 and TRBJ1-5; 8 bases map to TRBD1. The germline gives CDR1 KGHDR, CDR2 SFDVKD. With V trimmed by 5 bases and J by 7 bases, 3 bases remained unmatched. The CDR3 length is 13 residues. The CDR3 spells CATSAGGWQPQHF. The CDR3 bases are TGTGCCACCAGTGCAGGGGGCTGGCAGCCCCAGCATTTT.

This rearrangement joins TRBV28 to TRBJ2-1; D is ambiguous. V lost 5 bases and J lost 3, with 17 bases in between. The V gene's germline CDR1 is MDHEN and CDR2 SYDVKM. The CDR3 length is 16 residues. The CDR3 loop reads CASSPRQIKLYNEQFF. CDR3 bases: TGTGCCAGCAGTCCCAGACAAATTAAGCTCTACAATGAGCAGTTCTTC.

This rearrangement joins TRBV5-5 to TRBJ1-5; 9 bases agree with TRBD1. V trimming: 3 bases; J trimming: 7 bases; junction bases outside the gene matches: 5. The CDR3 is 14 residues long. CDR1 is SGHKS and CDR2 is YYEKEE in the germline V gene (reference sequence). CDR3 DNA sequence: TGTGCCAGCAGCTCCGGGACAGGGAGGCAGCCCCAGCATTTT. This codes for CASSSGTGRQPQHF.

The V gene is TRBV6-5, the J gene TRBJ2-7; D remains ambiguous. The CDR3 runs to 11 residues. V dropped 8 bases and J dropped 3 bases, with 8 bases sitting between them. Per germline, CDR1 MNHEY and CDR2 SVGAGI. The CDR3 DNA reads as TGTGCCAGCGGTCAGTACTACGAGCAGTACGTC. Translation: CASGQYYEQYV.

The chain has TRBV7-9 and TRBJ1-2; 8 bases align to TRBD1. The CDR3 totals 13 residues. Germline assignment: CDR1 SEHNR and CDR2 FQNEAQ (reference sequence). The V segment lost 5 bases and the J segment 8 bases; nucleotides outside the gene matches: 7. Here the CDR3 reads CASSPSDRGGYTF. For the CDR3, the DNA is TGTGCCAGCAGCCCTTCAGACAGGGGAGGCTACACCTTC.

This clone was detected once. The V gene is TRBV18, the J gene TRBJ1-1; D is possibly TRBD1 (6 bases). The germline gives CDR1 KGHSH, CDR2 LQKENI. The V end was cut by 6 bases, the J end by 1 base, with 15 bases between. The CDR3 totals 15 residues. The CDR3 DNA follows: TGTGCCAGCTCCAGGTACAGGGATGCGAACACTGAAGCTTTCTTT. Its translation is CASSRYRDANTEAFF.

The V and J genes are TRBV11-2 and TRBJ1-2; D possibly corresponds to TRBD1 (6 bases). The CDR3 length is 13 residues. The germline V gene has CDR1 SGHAT and CDR2 FQNNGV. V lost 3 bases, J lost 8 bases, and 13 bases lay in between. The CDR3 coding sequence is TGTGCCAGCAGCTTCCCAGGGGTAGAGGGCTACACCTTC. This translates into CASSFPGVEGYTF.

This clone was observed a handful of times. The chain recombines TRBV2 with TRBJ2-7; D possibly corresponds to TRBD2 (5 bases). V was cut by 8 bases and J by 2 bases, with 10 bases left in between. The CDR3 length is 12 residues. CDR1 is SNHLY, CDR2 FYNNEI, per germline. Here the CDR3 DNA reads TGTGCCAGCCTCGGGGTGGCCTACGAGCAGTACTTC. Amino acid sequence: CASLGVAYEQYF.

This sequence joins TRBV5-1 and TRBJ2-3, with 7 bases fitting TRBD1. The germline V gene encodes CDR1 SGHRS and CDR2 YFSETQ. The CDR3 contains 17 residues. V was pared by 6 bases and J by 2 bases, with 15 bases of the junction left unmatched. The chain's CDR3 is CASTRDLTGAHTDTQYF. The CDR3 DNA follows: TGCGCCAGCACTAGAGACCTAACAGGGGCCCACACAGATACGCAGTATTTT.

J is TRBJ1-1 and V is TRBV6-5, with TRBD1 as a possible D gene (5 bases). The CDR3 runs 14 residues. Germline assignment: CDR1 MNHEY and CDR2 SVGAGI. V was shortened by 6 bases and J by 1 base, with 12 bases between the two germline ends. DNA for the CDR3: TGTGCCAGCAGGGGGGGGTCAAGGAACACTGAAGCTTTCTTT. Its translation is CASRGGSRNTEAFF.

The J gene is TRBJ1-6, the V gene TRBV14; D is perhaps TRBD1 (5 bases). The V end lost 6 bases, the J end lost 8 bases, and 11 bases lay between the germline ends. Germline loops: CDR1 SGHDN, CDR2 FVKESK. There are 13 residues in the CDR3. In DNA form, the CDR3 reads TGTGCCAGCAGACCGCGGGGCGATTCACCCCTCCACTTT. Amino acids: CASRPRGDSPLHF.

J is TRBJ1-5 and V is TRBV2; D is unresolved. Germline V CDR1 and CDR2: SNHLY, FYNNEI. The germline V and J ends were trimmed by 4 bases and 3 bases, with 10 bases remaining between them. The CDR3 runs to 14 residues. CDR3 sequence (DNA): TGTGCCAGCAGTGGCCGGGATTACAATCAGCCCCAGCATTTT. Protein sequence: CASSGRDYNQPQHF. The full variable domain, in which reference TRBV2 and TRBJ1-5 provide the parts outside the CDR3, is EPEVTQTPSHQVTQMGQEVILRCVPISNHLYFYWYRQILGQKVEFLVSFYNNEISEKSEIFDDQFSVERPDGSNFTLKIRSTKLEDSAMYFCASSGRDYNQPQHFGDGTRLSIL.

The V gene is TRBV3-1 (or the pseudogene TRBV3-2), the J gene TRBJ2-1, with a weak D call TRBD1 (6 bases). Germline V gene data show CDR1 as LGHDT and CDR2 as YNNKEL (reference sequence). Trimming took off 5 bases at V and 1 base at J, with 9 bases between the two ends. CDR3 size: 14 residues. The CDR3 here is CASSYRASYNEQFF. The CDR3 nucleotides are TGTGCCAGCAGCTACAGGGCTTCCTACAATGAGCAGTTCTTC.

The gene calls are TRBV9 and TRBJ1-6, with D possibly matching TRBD1 (6 bases). This CDR3 is built from 17 residues. V was cut by 6 bases and J by 9 bases, with 25 bases left in between. Germline lookup yields CDR1 SGDLS and CDR2 YYNGEE. CDR3 in amino acids: CASTGGQSATEGSPLHF. The CDR3 DNA reads as TGTGCCAGCACCGGAGGACAGTCCGCTACCGAGGGTTCACCCCTCCACTTT. The variable domain in full, with the rest retrieved from reference TRBV9 and TRBJ1-6, is DSGVTQTPKHLITATGQRVTLRCSPRSGDLSVYWYQQSLDQGLQFLIQYYNGEERAKGNILERFSAQQFPDLHSELNLSSLELGDSALYFCASTGGQSATEGSPLHFGNGTRLTVT.

This chain connects TRBV7-9 to TRBJ1-2; TRBD1 might be the D (5 bases). In germline, CDR1 is SEHNR, CDR2 FQNEAQ (reference sequence). The CDR3 loop spans 13 amino acids. The V gene lost 6 bases and the J gene lost 8 bases, with 16 bases spanning the gap. CDR3 bases: TGTGCCAGCAGAACAACAGGTCGAGAAGGCTACACCTTC. This translates into CASRTTGREGYTF.

The chain joins TRBV7-6 to TRBJ1-1; TRBD1 might be the D (5 bases). CDR3 length equals 16 residues. V lost 5 bases, J lost 2 bases, and 18 bases lay in between. The germline CDR1 and CDR2 sequences are SGHVS and FNYEAQ. CDR3 sequence: CASSHHVQGGNTEAFF. The CDR3 DNA reads as TGTGCCAGCAGCCACCACGTCCAGGGTGGAAACACTGAAGCTTTCTTT.

V usage is TRBV3-1 (or the pseudogene TRBV3-2) and J usage is TRBJ2-1; D gene unclear. The CDR3 contains 14 residues. Per germline, CDR1 LGHDT and CDR2 YNNKEL (reference sequence). Trimming left V 1 base short and J 7 bases short, with 11 bases between. The CDR3 bases are TGTGCCAGCAGCCAAGGGTTGCGTCGAAATGAGCAGTTCTTC. Its protein product is CASSQGLRRNEQFF.

The V call is TRBV5-6, the J call TRBJ1-1; D is ambiguous. This CDR3 has 14 residues. Per germline, CDR1 SGHDT and CDR2 YYEEEE. V was clipped by 0 bases and J by 4 bases, with 10 bases between them. The CDR3 reads CASSLGVFGTEAFF. CDR3 coding DNA: TGTGCCAGCAGCTTGGGTGTCTTCGGCACTGAAGCTTTCTTT.

This chain links TRBV5-1 with TRBJ1-4, with D possibly TRBD1 on 5 matching bases. Trimming left V 7 bases short and J 4 bases short, with 11 bases between. The CDR3 has 13 amino acids. CDR1 SGHRS and CDR2 YFSETQ come from the germline V gene. The CDR3 DNA sequence: TGCGCCAGCGGACCGGGGGATAATGAAAAACTGTTTTTT. Residues: CASGPGDNEKLFF.

The chain couples TRBV13 to TRBJ1-1; 8 bases are shared with TRBD1. The CDR3 loop spans 14 amino acids. The germline V gene has CDR1 PRHDT and CDR2 FYEKMQ (reference sequence). Germline trimming cut 4 bases from V and 6 bases from J; bases unmatched to any gene: 7. The CDR3 reads CASSSDREVSEAFF. CDR3 nucleotide sequence: TGTGCCAGCAGCTCGGACAGGGAAGTATCTGAAGCTTTCTTT. Combining the CDR3 with reference TRBV13 and TRBJ1-1 gives the whole variable domain AAGVIQSPRHLIKEKRETATLKCYPIPRHDTVYWYQQGPGQDPQFLISFYEKMQSDKGSIPDRFSAQQFSDYHSELNMSSLELGDSALYFCASSSDREVSEAFFGQGTRLTVV.

The V gene is TRBV28, the J gene TRBJ2-1; TRBD1 matches at 8 bases. Germline trimming cut 6 bases from V and 2 bases from J; bases unmatched to any gene: 9. The CDR3 is made up of 16 amino acids. CDR1 and CDR2 from the germline V gene are MDHEN and SYDVKM. CDR3 nucleotides: TGTGCCAGCAGCCTCCCCCAGGGGGCAACCTACAATGAGCAGTTCTTC. Translated: CASSLPQGATYNEQFF.

This clone was picked up a small number of times. The CDR3 nucleotides are TGTGCCAGCAGTTACTCGGCAGGTGAAGTTCAGCCCCAGCATTTT. As protein: CASSYSAGEVQPQHF. The J gene is TRBJ1-5, the V gene TRBV6-2 or TRBV6-3; D remains ambiguous. The CDR3 is 15 residues long. The germline V and J ends were trimmed by 0 bases and 6 bases, with 12 bases remaining between them. Germline V gene lookup returns CDR1 MNHEY and CDR2 SVGEGT.

This clone was seen only once. The V and J genes are TRBV27 and TRBJ1-4; D uncertain. V lost 0 bases, J lost 10 bases, and 15 bases lay in between. The germline CDR1 and CDR2 sequences are MNHEY and SMNVEV (reference sequence). CDR3 length: 15 amino acids. CDR3 sequence (DNA): TGTGCCAGCAGTTTATCCAAGCCCCCAGAGGGAAAACTGTTTTTT. Its protein product is CASSLSKPPEGKLFF.

This clone appeared a few times. The gene calls are TRBV7-9 and TRBJ2-2; 7 bases fit TRBD2. This CDR3 is built from 14 residues. Germline CDR1 and CDR2: SEHNR and FQNEAQ (reference sequence). V dropped 6 bases and J dropped 2; count of bases not matched to a gene: 3. As DNA, the CDR3 is TGTGCCAGCAGGCGGGGGACCAACACCGGGGAGCTGTTTTTT. Protein: CASRRGTNTGELFF.

CDR3 sequence: CAWDRDRGRGGGNTIYF. In DNA form, the CDR3 reads TGTGCCTGGGACCGGGACAGGGGGCGCGGAGGTGGAAACACCATATATTTT. The rearrangement joins TRBV30 to TRBJ1-3; 12 nucleotides align to TRBD1. Germline CDR1 reads GTSNPN; CDR2 reads SVGIG (reference sequence). V was clipped by 5 bases and J by 3 bases; unmatched bases: 11. The CDR3 sequence is 17 residues long. The full variable domain, in which reference TRBV30 and TRBJ1-3 provide the parts outside the CDR3, is SQTIHQWPATLVQPVGSPLSLECTVEGTSNPNLYWYRQAAGRGLQLLFYSVGIGQISSEVPQNLSASRPQDRQFILSSKKLLLSDSGFYLCAWDRDRGRGGGNTIYFGEGSWLTVV.

V usage is TRBV6-2 or TRBV6-3 and J usage is TRBJ1-2; TRBD1 matches at 8 bases. The J segment lost 3 bases and the V segment lost 6 bases, leaving 9 bases of the junction unmatched. This CDR3 region has 15 residues. Germline V gene data show CDR1 as MNHEY and CDR2 as SVGEGT. The CDR3 is CASSLKRGQDYGYTF. The CDR3 DNA reads TGTGCCAGCAGCCTCAAGAGGGGACAGGACTATGGCTACACCTTC.